The subject of this entry is one TCR beta chain. V gave up 0 bases and J gave up 8 bases, with 11 bases separating them. CDR1 LGHNA and CDR2 YSLEER come from the germline V gene. This CDR3 region has 13 residues. The data stem from a study of shared clonotypes between healthy human individuals. Sequenced by immunoSEQ multiplex PCR; TCRdb stores in-frame clones only, minus some. The table includes about 2 million clones, approximately 94% detected once. Naive CD8 cells were CD45RO-negative, positively selected for CCR7, excluding terminally differentiated effector memory CD45RA+ cells. What was sequenced was naive CD8+ T cells sorted from blood. The TCR was taken from a man between 18 and 29 years old in good health. The rearrangement joins TRBV4-3 to TRBJ2-7; D is perhaps TRBD1 (5 bases). CDR3 residues: CASSQDSGHQQYF. The DNA for the CDR3 is TGCGCCAGCAGCCAAGATTCAGGGCACCAGCAGTACTTC.